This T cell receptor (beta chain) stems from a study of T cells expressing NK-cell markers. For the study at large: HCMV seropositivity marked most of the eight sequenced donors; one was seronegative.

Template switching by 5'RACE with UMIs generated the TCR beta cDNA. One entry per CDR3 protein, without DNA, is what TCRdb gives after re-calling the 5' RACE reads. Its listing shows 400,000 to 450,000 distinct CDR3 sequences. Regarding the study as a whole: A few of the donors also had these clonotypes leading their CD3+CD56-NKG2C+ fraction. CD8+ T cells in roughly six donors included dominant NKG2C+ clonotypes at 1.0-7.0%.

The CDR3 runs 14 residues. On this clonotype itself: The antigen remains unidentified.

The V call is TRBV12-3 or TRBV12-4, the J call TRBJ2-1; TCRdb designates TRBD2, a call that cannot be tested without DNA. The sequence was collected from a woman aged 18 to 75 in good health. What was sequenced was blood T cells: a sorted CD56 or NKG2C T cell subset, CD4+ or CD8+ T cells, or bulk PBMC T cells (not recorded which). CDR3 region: CATFKFSGGDEQFF.